This T cell receptor (beta chain) is from a study of blood T cell repertoires in COVID-19. Study-level background: Italy, Spain and the United States were the sources of the convalescent and acute COVID-19 samples. PBMCs, B-cell-depleted T cells, or T cells provided the cDNA or gDNA that made up the material.

CDR3 length: 14 residues. V lost 3 bases and J 4 bases, leaving 13 bases between the germline ends. Per the germline V gene, CDR1 is LNHDA and CDR2 is SQIVND (reference sequence). Per the authors' pipeline: Amplification of reference gene primers provided the estimated nucleated cell counts. Sequencing was performed with immunoSEQ multiplex PCR; in TCRdb, only in-frame clones are kept and a portion is missing. V and J calls and clone size are given by that table; D and trimming were obtained from the DNA. Among about 75,000 clones listed, around 79% were seen once. The receptor's source is a woman at least 80 years old with active or convalescent COVID-19. V gene TRBV19 combines with J gene TRBJ2-7, with a possible D match to TRBD1 (5 bases). Sequencing was carried out using peripheral blood. DNA for the CDR3: TGTGCCAGTAGTATCAACCAGGGTGGTTACGAGCAGTACTTC. Translation gives CASSINQGGYEQYF.